The 31 T cell receptor beta chains listed next were all sequenced from one sample in a study of T cells in Graves' hyperthyroidism and ophthalmopathy. Amplification yielded TCR beta CDR3 regions, with RNA transcripts as the source. RT-PCR in the first round (using the HTBI primer set) targeted the TCR CDR3. TCRdb independently ran MiXCR on the multiplex PCR reads; one entry per CDR3 protein. The table records about 380,000 distinct CDR3 sequences, less than 20% of them present only once. Sequencing was performed on blood. The origin of the receptors is a man between 18 and 35 years old with Graves' ophthalmopathy.

This clonotype was found a few times. The V gene is TRBV20-1, the J gene TRBJ1-2, with TRBD1 identical over 7 bases. Per germline, CDR1 DFQATT and CDR2 SNEGSKA (reference sequence). The CDR3 totals 14 residues. The CDR3 spells CKPGQGGVDYGYTF. CDR3 DNA: TGCAAGCCAGGTCAGGGGGGAGTAGACTATGGCTACACCTTC.

Only a few counts were recorded for this clonotype. J is TRBJ1-5 and V is TRBV3-1; no clear D gene. Germline V lookup: CDR1 LGHDT, CDR2 YNNKEL (reference sequence). Trimming took 0 bases from V and 2 from J, leaving 11 bases between them. The CDR3 contains 16 residues. CDR3 sequence reads: CASSQDGPGGNQPQHF. CDR3 bases: TGTGCCAGCAGCCAAGATGGGCCCGGTGGCAATCAGCCCCAGCATTTT.

This clonotype turned up a few times. The rearrangement joins TRBV6-1 to TRBJ1-1, with D tentatively TRBD1 (5 bases). The V gene's germline CDR1 is MNHNS and CDR2 SASEGT. CDR3 size: 13 residues. The ends were cut back, 8 bases at V and 4 bases at J, with 14 bases in the middle. The CDR3 reads CASENGAVTEAFF. The CDR3 coding sequence is TGTGCCAGCGAGAATGGGGCGGTCACTGAAGCTTTCTTT.

This clonotype was seen at least ten times. The V gene is TRBV12-3 or TRBV12-4, the J gene TRBJ2-1; TRBD2 matches at 9 bases. The CDR3 loop spans 14 amino acids. Germline trimming cut 4 bases from V and 8 bases from J; bases unmatched to any gene: 6. CDR3 in DNA: TGTGCCAGCAGTTCACTAGCGGGCGTCGATGAGCAGTTCTTC. It encodes CASSSLAGVDEQFF.

This clonotype was recorded many times. The V and J genes are TRBV10-3 and TRBJ1-1; 8 bases are a match to TRBD1. The ends lost 2 bases at V and 3 bases at J; junction bases unmatched: 5. The CDR3 spans 15 residues. Germline V CDR1 and CDR2: ENHRY, SYGVKD. The CDR3 spells CAISEPGQGYTEAFF. The CDR3 region has the DNA TGTGCCATCAGTGAGCCCGGACAGGGCTACACTGAAGCTTTCTTT.

This clonotype was seen many times. The CDR3 sequence: CASSSSQETQYF. The CDR3 nucleotides read TGTGCCAGCAGCTCCTCGCAAGAGACCCAGTACTTC. The gene calls are TRBV11-2 and TRBJ2-5; D is unresolved. CDR1 SGHAT and CDR2 FQNNGV come from the germline V gene. Trimming removed 4 bases at V and 2 bases at J, with 5 bases between. The CDR3 loop spans 12 amino acids. Supplemented by reference TRBV11-2 and TRBJ2-5, the full variable domain reads EAGVAQSPRYKIIEKRQSVAFWCNPISGHATLYWYQQILGQGPKLLIQFQNNGVVDDSQLPKDRFSAERLKGVDSTLKIQPAKLEDSAVYLCASSSSQETQYFGPGTRLLVL.

This clonotype was counted ten times or more. The J gene is TRBJ1-1, the V gene TRBV2, with TRBD1 identical over 7 bases. The length of the CDR3 is 13 residues. CDR1 SNHLY and CDR2 FYNNEI come from the germline V gene. The V segment lost 5 bases and the J segment 7 bases; nucleotides outside the gene matches: 7. CDR3 nucleotide sequence: TGTGCCAGCAGTAGCAGGGGGGGCTTTGAAGCTTTCTTT. Its translation is CASSSRGGFEAFF.

This clonotype has only a few counts. V and J are TRBV20-1 and TRBJ1-2, with D unclear. The ends were cut back, 0 bases at V and 8 bases at J, with 10 bases in the middle. The CDR3 contains 12 residues. Per germline, CDR1 DFQATT and CDR2 SNEGSKA (reference sequence). The CDR3 region is CSARDQREGYTF. In DNA form, the CDR3 reads TGCAGTGCTAGAGATCAAAGGGAGGGCTACACCTTC.

The chain employs TRBV7-3 and TRBJ2-5; maybe TRBD1 (6 bases). The CDR3 spans 14 residues. V was clipped by 4 bases and J by 4 bases, with 13 bases between them. Germline-derived CDR1 and CDR2 are SGHTA and FQGTGA. The CDR3 sequence is CASSSGHTGETQYF. The CDR3 DNA is TGTGCCAGCAGCTCGGGACATACCGGAGAGACCCAGTACTTC.

This clonotype was seen repeatedly, ten times or more. The CDR3 bases are TGCAGTGCTAGAGTGGGGCAGGGGACAGATACGCAGTATTTT. Translating gives CSARVGQGTDTQYF. The V and J genes are TRBV20-1 and TRBJ2-3, with D perhaps matching TRBD1 (6 bases). Per the germline V gene, CDR1 is DFQATT and CDR2 is SNEGSKA (reference sequence). Between the trimmed V and J ends, which lost 1 base and 3 bases, there was a span of 11 bases. The CDR3 is made up of 14 amino acids.

This clonotype was observed a few times. V gene TRBV4-1 combines with J gene TRBJ1-1, with 8 bases lining up with TRBD1. Trimming at V came to 4 bases and at J to 6 bases, leaving 1 base not matched to a gene. This CDR3 has 12 residues. CDR1 and CDR2 (germline): MGHRA, YSYEKL. The CDR3 nucleotides are TGCGCCAGCAGCCTACAGGGGGCTGAAGCTTTCTTT. It yields the protein CASSLQGAEAFF.

In its sample, this clonotype was seen a few times. The V gene is TRBV20-1, the J gene TRBJ1-6, with a tentative D call TRBD1 (5 bases). CDR1 is DFQATT, CDR2 SNEGSKA, per germline (reference sequence). The V and J ends lost 0 bases and 0 bases respectively, with 15 bases between them. This CDR3 contains 18 residues. Here the CDR3 reads CSARDLRDGSSYNSPLHF. The CDR3 DNA reads TGCAGTGCTAGAGACCTCCGGGACGGCAGCTCCTATAATTCACCCCTCCACTTT.

This clonotype was observed at least ten times. The J gene is TRBJ2-7, the V gene TRBV5-1; D may match TRBD1 or TRBD2 (5 bases each). Trimming cost V 0 bases and J 2 bases, with 9 bases left between them. This CDR3 comprises 14 residues. Germline V CDR1 and CDR2: SGHRS, YFSETQ. The CDR3 bases are TGCGCCAGCAGCTTGGGGGGGACCCCCTACGAGCAGTACTTC. Its translation is CASSLGGTPYEQYF.

This clonotype was detected many times. The chain recombines TRBV9 with TRBJ1-4, with a tentative D call TRBD1 (6 bases). CDR3 length: 15 residues. Germline V gene sequence: CDR1 SGDLS, CDR2 YYNGEE. Trimming removed 3 bases from V and 8 bases from J, with 17 bases in between. DNA for the CDR3: TGTGCCAGCAGCGGCGGAGGGGGTTCGGGGGAAAAACTGTTTTTT. Translated, it gives CASSGGGGSGEKLFF.

This clonotype occurred many times. The gene calls are TRBV12-3 or TRBV12-4 and TRBJ2-3; D gene uncertain. The CDR3 runs 16 residues. V was cut by 4 bases and J by 4 bases, with 18 bases left in between. The CDR3 sequence: CASSSPISVASDTQYF. The CDR3 bases are TGTGCCAGCAGTTCGCCAATTTCTGTGGCATCAGATACGCAGTATTTT.

The V and J genes are TRBV20-1 and TRBJ1-2, with 7 bases identical to TRBD1. This CDR3 is 13 amino acids long. Germline V gives CDR1 DFQATT, CDR2 SNEGSKA (reference sequence). V lost 4 bases, J lost 7 bases, and 9 bases stayed unmatched. This chain's CDR3 is CSAKSYRGSGYTF. CDR3 coding DNA: TGCAGTGCTAAATCCTACAGGGGTTCTGGCTACACCTTC.

This clonotype was detected ten times or more. The CDR3 loop reads CASSGGPGHTNTEAFF. The CDR3 nucleotides read TGCGCCAGCAGCGGGGGCCCGGGGCACACCAACACTGAAGCTTTCTTT. V is TRBV5-1 and J is TRBJ1-1, with a possible D match to TRBD1 (6 bases). This CDR3 is 16 amino acids long. Looked up from germline, CDR1 is SGHRS and CDR2 is YFSETQ. Trimming pared 4 bases from V and 2 bases from J, leaving 18 bases between.

This clonotype was seen many times. The V and J genes are TRBV2 and TRBJ1-1; 8 bases are shared with TRBD1. The length of the CDR3 is 15 residues. CDR1 and CDR2 (germline): SNHLY, FYNNEI. The J segment lost 5 bases and the V segment lost 3 bases, leaving 8 bases of the junction unmatched. CDR3 sequence: CASSDPGQVWTEAFF. CDR3 bases: TGTGCCAGCAGTGACCCGGGACAGGTCTGGACTGAAGCTTTCTTT.

This clonotype has ten or more counts. This chain joins TRBV12-3 or TRBV12-4 and TRBJ2-3; D is unresolved. The CDR3 has 14 residues. The ends were cut back, 3 bases at V and 7 bases at J, with 14 bases in the middle. The CDR3 here is CASSFQASMNTQYF. The DNA of the CDR3 is TGTGCCAGCAGTTTCCAGGCCAGCATGAATACGCAGTATTTT.

This clonotype was recorded a few times. The chain uses TRBV7-3 and TRBJ1-3; TRBD1 might be the D (6 bases). Germline V gives CDR1 SGHTA, CDR2 FQGTGA. This CDR3 is 15 amino acids long. V shed 6 bases and J shed 0 bases, with 12 bases lying between them. The DNA for the CDR3 is TGTGCCAGCAGTGTGACAGGCCCCTCTGGAAACACCATATATTTT. This gives the protein CASSVTGPSGNTIYF. Supplemented by reference TRBV7-3 and TRBJ1-3, the full variable domain reads GAGVSQTPSNKVTEKGKYVELRCDPISGHTALYWYRQSLGQGPEFLIYFQGTGAADDSGLPNDRFFAVRPEGSVSTLKIQRTERGDSAVYLCASSVTGPSGNTIYFGEGSWLTVV.

In nucleotides, the CDR3 is TGTGCCAGCAGCTTAGGCCCAGGGAGCTACGAGCAGTTCTTC. It translates to CASSLGPGSYEQFF. V is TRBV6-5 and J is TRBJ2-7; D might be TRBD1 or TRBD2, each matching 5 bases. The DNA end favors TRBJ2-1, so the J call may be wrong. The germline V gene has CDR1 MNHEY and CDR2 SVGAGI. The CDR3 contains 14 residues.

This clonotype was counted only a few times. The chain links TRBV3-1 to TRBJ2-4; a possible D gene is TRBD2 (5 bases). Germline V gene sequence: CDR1 LGHDT, CDR2 YNNKEL (reference sequence). The CDR3 is 14 residues long. V lost 0 bases, J lost 6 bases, and 9 bases lay in between. Written as DNA, the CDR3 is TGTGCCAGCAGCCAAGAAGACGCGGGAAACATTCAGTACTTC. Its translation: CASSQEDAGNIQYF.

The genes are TRBV12-3 or TRBV12-4 and TRBJ2-2, with D possibly matching TRBD2 (6 bases). V lost 3 bases and J 6 bases, leaving 14 bases between the germline ends. This CDR3 comprises 15 residues. The CDR3 region has the DNA TGTGCCAGCAGTTTGTCGGGGAGGAGGGCCGGGGAGCTGTTTTTT. Its protein is CASSLSGRRAGELFF.

This chain connects TRBV5-5 to TRBJ1-3; D is ambiguous. This CDR3 is 15 amino acids long. Trimming took 1 base from V and 0 from J, leaving 8 bases between them. The germline V gene has CDR1 SGHKS and CDR2 YYEKEE (reference sequence). The CDR3 spells CASSLFETSGNTIYF. Written as DNA, the CDR3 is TGTGCCAGCAGCTTGTTTGAGACCTCTGGAAACACCATATATTTT.

This clonotype has ten or more counts. J is TRBJ2-5 and V is TRBV3-1, with D unclear. Germline loops: CDR1 LGHDT, CDR2 YNNKEL (reference sequence). V lost 0 bases, J lost 8 bases, and 10 bases lay in between. CDR3 length: 13 amino acids. CDR3 amino acids: CASSQEPKQTQYF. In nucleotides, the CDR3 is TGTGCCAGCAGCCAAGAACCAAAGCAAACCCAGTACTTC.

This sequence joins TRBV11-2 and TRBJ2-1; 9 bases map to TRBD2. The ends lost 10 bases at V and 4 bases at J; junction bases unmatched: 5. CDR1 is SGHAT, CDR2 FQNNGV, per germline. The CDR3 totals 13 residues. The CDR3 DNA follows: TGTGCCATGTCTAGCGGGGTATACAATGAGCAGTTCTTC. Its translation is CAMSSGVYNEQFF. The full variable domain, completed using reference TRBV11-2 and TRBJ2-1, is EAGVAQSPRYKIIEKRQSVAFWCNPISGHATLYWYQQILGQGPKLLIQFQNNGVVDDSQLPKDRFSAERLKGVDSTLKIQPAKLEDSAVYLCAMSSGVYNEQFFGPGTRLTVL.

The rearrangement uses TRBV9 and TRBJ1-4; D gene uncertain. Germline V CDR1 and CDR2: SGDLS, YYNGEE. V lost 4 bases and J lost 0, with 16 bases in between. The CDR3 loop spans 17 amino acids. CDR3 DNA sequence: TGTGCCAGCAGCTCAATAACGGGAATCTCAACTAATGAAAAACTGTTTTTT. Its protein product is CASSSITGISTNEKLFF. The complete variable domain, with remaining parts taken from reference TRBV9 and TRBJ1-4, reads DSGVTQTPKHLITATGQRVTLRCSPRSGDLSVYWYQQSLDQGLQFLIQYYNGEERAKGNILERFSAQQFPDLHSELNLSSLELGDSALYFCASSSITGISTNEKLFFGSGTQLSVL.

By its share, this clonotype is medium-sized. As DNA, the CDR3 is TGTGCCAGCAGTTTAGGGGAAATCTCCCATGAAGCTTTCTTT. It codes for CASSLGEISHEAFF. The chain links TRBV12-3 or TRBV12-4 to TRBJ1-1; D unclear. Trimming pared 1 base from V and 7 bases from J, leaving 13 bases between. The CDR3 extends over 14 amino acids.

V and J are TRBV5-1 and TRBJ2-2; TRBD2 matches 11 bases. Germline assignment: CDR1 SGHRS and CDR2 YFSETQ. The ends lost 8 bases at V and 4 bases at J; junction bases unmatched: 10. The CDR3 consists of 16 residues. The CDR3 bases are TGCGCCAGTACCGCTACTAGCGGGGGCTCCACCGGGGAGCTGTTTTTT. Its translation: CASTATSGGSTGELFF.

Ten or more counts support this clonotype. The chain recombines TRBV27 with TRBJ1-1, with TRBD1 matching 9 bases. V shed 5 bases and J 4 bases; nucleotides not matched to a gene: 8. Germline V CDR1 and CDR2: MNHEY, SMNVEV (reference sequence). The CDR3 loop spans 15 amino acids. CDR3 DNA: TGTGCCAGCAGTCCCTCGCCGACAGGGGGCACTGAAGCTTTCTTT. Residues: CASSPSPTGGTEAFF.

This clonotype has a handful of counts. This chain links TRBV28 with TRBJ1-2, with a weak D call TRBD1 (6 bases). The V end was cut by 4 bases, the J end by 6 bases, with 21 bases between. Germline assignment: CDR1 MDHEN and CDR2 SYDVKM. The CDR3 length is 16 residues. The CDR3 loop is CASSSTSGGRINGYTF. The CDR3 DNA reads TGTGCCAGCAGTTCTACGTCCGGGGGCCGGATTAATGGCTACACCTTC.